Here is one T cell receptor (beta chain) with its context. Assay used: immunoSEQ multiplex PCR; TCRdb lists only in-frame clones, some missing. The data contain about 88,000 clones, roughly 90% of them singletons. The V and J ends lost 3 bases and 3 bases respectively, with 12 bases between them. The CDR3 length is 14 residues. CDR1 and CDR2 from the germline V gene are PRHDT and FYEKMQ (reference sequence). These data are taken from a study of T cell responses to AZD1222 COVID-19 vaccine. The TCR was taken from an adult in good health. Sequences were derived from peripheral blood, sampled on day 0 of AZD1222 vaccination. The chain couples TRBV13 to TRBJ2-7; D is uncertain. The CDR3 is CASSFYSVRYEQYF. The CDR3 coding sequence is TGTGCCAGCAGCTTCTATTCCGTCCGCTACGAGCAGTACTTC.